This T cell receptor (beta chain) is drawn from a study of cytomegalovirus exposure and HLA in healthy donors. Study results and caveats: The study had only CMV serostatus as immune exposure information.

To note about this clone: The antigen remains undetermined.

Both 60 Vbeta primers and 13 Jbeta primers went into the PCR. TCRdb keeps only in-frame clones here, not all; method: immunoSEQ multiplex PCR. The sample lists under 50,000 clones, over 65% occurring once. This CDR3 contains 14 residues. Germline V gives CDR1 LNHDA, CDR2 SQIVND (reference sequence). The V end lost 3 bases, the J end lost 3 bases, and 11 bases lay between the germline ends. This clonotype was obtained from a man between 45 and 60 years old in good health and CMV-seropositive. This rearrangement joins TRBV19 to TRBJ1-2; tentative D call: TRBD1 (5 bases). Sequences were obtained from PBMCs. The CDR3 sequence is CASSMQGGDYGYTF. The CDR3 coding sequence is TGTGCCAGTAGTATGCAGGGCGGTGACTATGGCTACACCTTC.